This TCR beta chain was obtained from a study of blood T cell repertoires in COVID-19 (dated by TCRdb to between 2020 and 2021). About the investigation overall: The collaborator samples originated in the United States, Italy and Spain and spanned the acute and convalescent phases of COVID-19. The prospective study material was composed of cDNA or gDNA derived from T cells, B-cell-depleted T cells, or PBMCs. The dataset comprised deeply sampled blood TCRbeta repertoires from subjects exposed to, actively infected with, or recovered from COVID-19. The repertoires were released in a freely available public database intended as a resource for research on the immune response to SARS-CoV-2. Samples came from the ongoing ImmuneRACE study (first 160 participants) plus 1,254 subjects from 6 global collaborators. A de-identified subject ID, COVID-19 status, age in years and sex were almost always included in the sample metadata. Where available, HLA class I and class II types were obtained from metadata supplied by the sample provider rather than from assay-based typing.

Each collaborating institution followed its own protocols to collect whole blood in K2EDTA tubes. For TCRbeta analysis, collaborators shipped samples in one of three forms: frozen whole blood, isolated PBMCs, or DNA extracted from either of those sample types. Summary of the overall study and its limitations: How much clinical and demographic metadata was included differed by source and by participant, and the metadata was provided uncurated.

Note on this clone: The clone's antigen remains unknown. No quality values exist for individual bases; no much larger clone is one base distant.

The immunoSEQ Assay, a bias-controlled multiplex PCR, was used to amplify TCRbeta CDR3 regions from genomic DNA. The paper's data handling went like this. Within the assay, amplification of reference gene primers was used to estimate how many nucleated cells each sample contained. Sequence reads were collapsed and filtered to measure the absolute abundance of every unique TCRbeta CDR3 rearrangement. For each sample, productive Simpson clonality was calculated as the square root of Simpson's diversity index across productive rearrangements. This is the immuneACCESS table as TCRdb keeps it, with only in-frame sequences that have V and J called. A part of the clones is gone; compared with another copy, unresolved V genes explain less than half, and the rest is unexplained. V and J calls and clone size follow that table, whereas D and trimming were derived from the DNA. The sample table records approximately 240,000 clones; approximately 81% of these occur just once. The top ten constitute roughly 18% of the sample.

The CDR3 numbers 13 residues from cysteine through phenylalanine. Only CDR3 DNA remains: 39 bases, in frame from the first base. V gives up 6 bases and J gives up 12 bases, and the segment between their germline ends measures 17 bases. The germline V gene gives CDR1 as KGHSH and CDR2 as LQKENI. The sample comprised peripheral blood. The chain couples TRBV18 to TRBJ1-4; the D gene is perhaps TRBD1, on 5 matching bases. This clonotype was sampled from an elderly woman with active or convalescent COVID-19. The CDR3 region: CASSPDSPAELFF. The DNA sequence is TGTGCCAGCTCCCCCGACAGTCCCGCCGAACTGTTTTTT.